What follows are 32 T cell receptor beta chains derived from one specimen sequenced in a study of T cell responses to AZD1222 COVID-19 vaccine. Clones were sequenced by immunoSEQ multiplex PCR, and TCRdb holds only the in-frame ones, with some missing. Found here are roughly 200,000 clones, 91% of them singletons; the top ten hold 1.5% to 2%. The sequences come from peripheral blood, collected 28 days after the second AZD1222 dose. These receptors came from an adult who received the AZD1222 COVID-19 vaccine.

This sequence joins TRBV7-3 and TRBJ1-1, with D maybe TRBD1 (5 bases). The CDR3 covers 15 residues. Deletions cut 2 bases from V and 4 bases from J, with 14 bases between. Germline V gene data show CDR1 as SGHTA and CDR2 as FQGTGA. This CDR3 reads CASSLEAGMGTEAFF. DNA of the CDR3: TGTGCCAGCAGCTTAGAGGCAGGGATGGGCACTGAAGCTTTCTTT.

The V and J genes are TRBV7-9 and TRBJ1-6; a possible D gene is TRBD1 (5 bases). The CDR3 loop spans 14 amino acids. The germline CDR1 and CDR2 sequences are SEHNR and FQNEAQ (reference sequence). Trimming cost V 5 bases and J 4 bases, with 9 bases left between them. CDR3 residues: CASSRDRYNSPLHF. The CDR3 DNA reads TGTGCCAGCAGCCGAGACAGATATAATTCACCCCTCCACTTT.

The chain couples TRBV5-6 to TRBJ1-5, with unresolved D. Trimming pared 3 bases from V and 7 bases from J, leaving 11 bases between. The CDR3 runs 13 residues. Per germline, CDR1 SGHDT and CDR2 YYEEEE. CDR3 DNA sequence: TGTGCCAGCAGCTCCGAGGGCAGGCAGCCCCAGCATTTT. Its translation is CASSSEGRQPQHF.

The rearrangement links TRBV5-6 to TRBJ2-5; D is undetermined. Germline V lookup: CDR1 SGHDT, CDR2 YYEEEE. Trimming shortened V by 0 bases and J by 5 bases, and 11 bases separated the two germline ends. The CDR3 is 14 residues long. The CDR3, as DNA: TGTGCCAGCAGCTTGGAGAGCTTTGGGGAGACCCAGTACTTC. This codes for CASSLESFGETQYF.

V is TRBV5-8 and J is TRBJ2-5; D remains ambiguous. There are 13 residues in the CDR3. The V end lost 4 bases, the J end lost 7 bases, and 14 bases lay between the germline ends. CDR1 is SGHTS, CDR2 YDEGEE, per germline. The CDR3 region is CASSAEVWGTQYF. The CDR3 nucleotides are TGTGCCAGCAGCGCTGAAGTTTGGGGGACCCAGTACTTC.

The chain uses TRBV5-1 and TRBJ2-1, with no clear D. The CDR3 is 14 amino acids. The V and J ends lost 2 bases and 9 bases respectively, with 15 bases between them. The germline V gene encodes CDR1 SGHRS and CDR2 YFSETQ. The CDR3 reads CASSFSSLDIEQFF. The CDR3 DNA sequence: TGCGCCAGCAGCTTCTCCTCTCTTGATATTGAGCAGTTCTTC. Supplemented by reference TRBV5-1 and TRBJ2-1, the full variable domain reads KAGVTQTPRYLIKTRGQQVTLSCSPISGHRSVSWYQQTPGQGLQFLFEYFSETQRNKGNFPGRFSGRQFSNSRSEMNVSTLELGDSALYLCASSFSSLDIEQFFGPGTRLTVL.

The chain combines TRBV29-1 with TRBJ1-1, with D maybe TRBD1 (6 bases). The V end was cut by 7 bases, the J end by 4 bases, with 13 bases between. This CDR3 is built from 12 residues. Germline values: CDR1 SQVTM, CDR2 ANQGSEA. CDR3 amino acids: CSAATGGTEAFF. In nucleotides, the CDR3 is TGCAGCGCCGCGACAGGTGGCACTGAAGCTTTCTTT.

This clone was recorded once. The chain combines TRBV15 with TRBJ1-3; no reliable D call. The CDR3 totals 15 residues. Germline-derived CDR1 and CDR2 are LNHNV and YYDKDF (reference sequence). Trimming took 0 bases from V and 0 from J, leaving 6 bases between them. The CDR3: CATSRDRYSGNTIYF. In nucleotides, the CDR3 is TGTGCCACCAGCAGAGATCGGTACTCTGGAAACACCATATATTTT.

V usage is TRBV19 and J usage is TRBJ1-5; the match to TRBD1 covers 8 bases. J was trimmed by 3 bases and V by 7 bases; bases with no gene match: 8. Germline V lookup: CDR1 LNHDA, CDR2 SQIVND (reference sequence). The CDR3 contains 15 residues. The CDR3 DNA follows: TGTGCCAGTATGTCGGGACAGGAGTACAATCAGCCCCAGCATTTT. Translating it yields CASMSGQEYNQPQHF.

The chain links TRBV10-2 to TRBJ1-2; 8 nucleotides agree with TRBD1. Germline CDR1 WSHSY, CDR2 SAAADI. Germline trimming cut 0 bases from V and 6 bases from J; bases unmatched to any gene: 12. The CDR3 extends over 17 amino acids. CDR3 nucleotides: TGCGCCAGCAGTGAGTCAGACAGGGGCCTCGCAGTCCATGGCTACACCTTC. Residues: CASSESDRGLAVHGYTF.

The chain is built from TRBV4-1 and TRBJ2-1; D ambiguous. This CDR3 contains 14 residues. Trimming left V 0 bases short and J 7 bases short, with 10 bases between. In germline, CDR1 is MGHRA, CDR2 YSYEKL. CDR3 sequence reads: CASSQDRNRNEQFF. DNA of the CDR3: TGCGCCAGCAGCCAAGATCGGAATAGAAATGAGCAGTTCTTC.

The CDR3 reads CASSEVGPSAGELFF. CDR3 nucleotides: TGCGCCAGCAGTGAGGTCGGACCTTCTGCAGGGGAGCTGTTTTTT. V is TRBV10-2 and J is TRBJ2-2; unclear D gene. V gave up 2 bases and J gave up 8 bases, with 15 bases separating them. This CDR3 contains 15 residues. Germline lookup yields CDR1 WSHSY and CDR2 SAAADI.

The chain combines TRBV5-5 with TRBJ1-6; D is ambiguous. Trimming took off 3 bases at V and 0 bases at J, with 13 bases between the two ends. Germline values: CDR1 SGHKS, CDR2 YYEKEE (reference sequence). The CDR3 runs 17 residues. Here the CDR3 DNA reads TGTGCCAGCAGCTCAATTTATGGGAGCTCCTATAATTCACCCCTCCACTTT. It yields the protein CASSSIYGSSYNSPLHF.

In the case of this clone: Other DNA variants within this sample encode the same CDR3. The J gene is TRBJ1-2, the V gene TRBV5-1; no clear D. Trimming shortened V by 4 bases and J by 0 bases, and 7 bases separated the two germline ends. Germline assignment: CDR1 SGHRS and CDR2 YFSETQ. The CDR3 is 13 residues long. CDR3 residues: CASSPTANYGYTF. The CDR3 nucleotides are TGCGCCAGCAGCCCTACGGCTAACTATGGCTACACCTTC. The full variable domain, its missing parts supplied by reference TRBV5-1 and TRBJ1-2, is KAGVTQTPRYLIKTRGQQVTLSCSPISGHRSVSWYQQTPGQGLQFLFEYFSETQRNKGNFPGRFSGRQFSNSRSEMNVSTLELGDSALYLCASSPTANYGYTFGSGTRLTVV.

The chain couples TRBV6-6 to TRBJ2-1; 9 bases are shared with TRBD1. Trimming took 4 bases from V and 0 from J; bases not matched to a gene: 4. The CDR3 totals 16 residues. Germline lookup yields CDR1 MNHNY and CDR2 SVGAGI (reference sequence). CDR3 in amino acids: CASSLGTGYSYNEQFF. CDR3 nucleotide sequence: TGTGCCAGCAGTTTGGGGACAGGGTACTCCTACAATGAGCAGTTCTTC.

In nucleotides, the CDR3 is TGCAGCGTTGGAAGCGGGAGGTACGAGCAGTACTTC. Encoded protein: CSVGSGRYEQYF. The chain links TRBV29-1 to TRBJ2-7, with 9 bases that match TRBD2. The CDR3 has 12 residues. Germline CDR1 reads SQVTM; CDR2 reads ANQGSEA. After removal of 4 bases from V and 4 bases from J, the junction contained 2 bases not matched to a gene.

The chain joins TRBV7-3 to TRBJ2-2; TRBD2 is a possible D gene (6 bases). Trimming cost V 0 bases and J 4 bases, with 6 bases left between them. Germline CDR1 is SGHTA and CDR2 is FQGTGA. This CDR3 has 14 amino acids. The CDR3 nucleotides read TGTGCCAGCAGCTTAACTAGCGGCACCGGGGAGCTGTTTTTT. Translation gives CASSLTSGTGELFF.

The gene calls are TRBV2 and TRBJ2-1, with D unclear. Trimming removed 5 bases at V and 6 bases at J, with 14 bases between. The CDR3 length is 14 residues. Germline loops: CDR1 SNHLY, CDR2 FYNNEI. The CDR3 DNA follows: TGTGCCAGCAGTTTTTGGACCGAGACCAATGAGCAGTTCTTC. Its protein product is CASSFWTETNEQFF. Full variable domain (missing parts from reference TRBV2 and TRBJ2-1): EPEVTQTPSHQVTQMGQEVILRCVPISNHLYFYWYRQILGQKVEFLVSFYNNEISEKSEIFDDQFSVERPDGSNFTLKIRSTKLEDSAMYFCASSFWTETNEQFFGPGTRLTVL.

CDR3 coding DNA: TGCAGCGTTGCCTACCAACCTGAAGCTTTCTTT. It encodes CSVAYQPEAFF. This chain joins TRBV29-1 and TRBJ1-1; the D is unclear. Trimming pared 4 bases from V and 6 bases from J, leaving 9 bases between. The CDR3 is 11 amino acids. CDR1 is SQVTM and CDR2 is ANQGSEA in the germline V gene.

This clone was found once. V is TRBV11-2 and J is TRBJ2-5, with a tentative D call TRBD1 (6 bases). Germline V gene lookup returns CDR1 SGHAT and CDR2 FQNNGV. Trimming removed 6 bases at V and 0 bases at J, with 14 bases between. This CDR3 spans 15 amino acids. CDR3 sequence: CASRGGGGNQETQYF. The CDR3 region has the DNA TGTGCCAGCAGGGGCGGTGGGGGCAACCAAGAGACCCAGTACTTC.

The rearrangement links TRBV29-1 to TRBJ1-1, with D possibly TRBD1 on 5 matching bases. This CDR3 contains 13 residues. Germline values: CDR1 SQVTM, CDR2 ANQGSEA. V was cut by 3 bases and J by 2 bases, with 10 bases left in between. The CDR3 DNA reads TGCAGCGTTGAGGGGGGGACCAACACTGAAGCTTTCTTT. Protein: CSVEGGTNTEAFF.

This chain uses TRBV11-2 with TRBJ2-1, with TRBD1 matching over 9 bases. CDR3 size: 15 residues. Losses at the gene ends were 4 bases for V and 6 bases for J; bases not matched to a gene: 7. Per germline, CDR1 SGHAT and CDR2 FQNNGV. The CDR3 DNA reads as TGTGCCAGCAGCTCATACAGGGGGCGAGGCAATGAGCAGTTCTTC. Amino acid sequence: CASSSYRGRGNEQFF.

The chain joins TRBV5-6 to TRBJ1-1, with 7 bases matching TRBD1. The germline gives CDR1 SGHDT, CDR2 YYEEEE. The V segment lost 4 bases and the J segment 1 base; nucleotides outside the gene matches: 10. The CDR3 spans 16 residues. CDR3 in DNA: TGTGCCAGCAGCCGGATCACAGGGGCCAGGAACACTGAAGCTTTCTTT. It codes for CASSRITGARNTEAFF.

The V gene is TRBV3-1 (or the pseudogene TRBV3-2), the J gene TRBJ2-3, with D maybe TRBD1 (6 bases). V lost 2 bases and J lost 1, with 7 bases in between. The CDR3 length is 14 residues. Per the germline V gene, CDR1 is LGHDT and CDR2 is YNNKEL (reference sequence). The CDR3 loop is CASSQRQGTDTQYF. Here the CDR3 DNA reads TGTGCCAGCAGCCAAAGACAGGGCACAGATACGCAGTATTTT.

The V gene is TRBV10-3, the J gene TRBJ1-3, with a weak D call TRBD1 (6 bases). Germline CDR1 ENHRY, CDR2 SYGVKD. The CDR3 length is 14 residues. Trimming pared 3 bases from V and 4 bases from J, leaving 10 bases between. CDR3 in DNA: TGTGCCATCAGTGATCCTGGACAGGGAAACACCATATATTTT. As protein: CAISDPGQGNTIYF.

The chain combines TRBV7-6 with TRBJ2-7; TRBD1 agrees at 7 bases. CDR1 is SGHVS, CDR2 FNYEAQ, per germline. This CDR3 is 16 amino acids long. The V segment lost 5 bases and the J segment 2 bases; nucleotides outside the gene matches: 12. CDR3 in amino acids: CASSPRQGRGTYEQYF. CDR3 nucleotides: TGTGCCAGCAGCCCCCGGCAAGGCAGGGGGACCTACGAGCAGTACTTC.

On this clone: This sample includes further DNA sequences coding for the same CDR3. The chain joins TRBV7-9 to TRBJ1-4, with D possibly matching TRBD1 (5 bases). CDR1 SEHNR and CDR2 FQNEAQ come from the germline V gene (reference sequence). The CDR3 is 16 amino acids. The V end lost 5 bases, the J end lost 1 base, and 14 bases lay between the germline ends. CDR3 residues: CASSPRDRGTNEKLFF. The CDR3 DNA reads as TGTGCCAGCAGCCCCCGGGACCGAGGAACTAATGAAAAACTGTTTTTT.

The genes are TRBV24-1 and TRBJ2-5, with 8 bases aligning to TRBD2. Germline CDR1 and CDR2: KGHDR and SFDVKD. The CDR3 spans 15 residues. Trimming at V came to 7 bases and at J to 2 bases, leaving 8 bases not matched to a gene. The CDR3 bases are TGTGCCACCAGCGATCCCACTAGCGGACAAGAGACCCAGTACTTC. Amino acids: CATSDPTSGQETQYF.

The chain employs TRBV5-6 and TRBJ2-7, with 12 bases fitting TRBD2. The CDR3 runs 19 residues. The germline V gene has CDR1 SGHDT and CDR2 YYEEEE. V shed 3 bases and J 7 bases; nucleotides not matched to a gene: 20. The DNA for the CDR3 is TGTGCCAGCAGCTATCGGACTAGCGGGATTCTCCCACAGCTAGGGGAGCAGTACTTC. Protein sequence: CASSYRTSGILPQLGEQYF.

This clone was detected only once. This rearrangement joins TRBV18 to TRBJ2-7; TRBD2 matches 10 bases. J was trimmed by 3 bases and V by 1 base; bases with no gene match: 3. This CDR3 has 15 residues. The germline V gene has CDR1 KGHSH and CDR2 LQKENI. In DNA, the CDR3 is TGTGCCAGCTCACCACGTCTAGCGGGGGACTACGAGCAGTACTTC. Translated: CASSPRLAGDYEQYF.

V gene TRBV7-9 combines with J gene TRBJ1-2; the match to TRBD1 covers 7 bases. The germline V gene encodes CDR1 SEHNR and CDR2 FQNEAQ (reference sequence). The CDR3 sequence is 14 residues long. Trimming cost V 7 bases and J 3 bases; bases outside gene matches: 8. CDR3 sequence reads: CASNTQGWDYGYTF. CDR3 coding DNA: TGTGCCAGCAATACACAGGGGTGGGACTATGGCTACACCTTC. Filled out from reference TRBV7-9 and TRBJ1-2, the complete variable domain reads DTGVSQNPRHKITKRGQNVTFRCDPISEHNRLYWYRQTLGQGPEFLTYFQNEAQLEKSRLLSDRFSAERPKGSFSTLEIQRTEQGDSAMYLCASNTQGWDYGYTFGSGTRLTVV.

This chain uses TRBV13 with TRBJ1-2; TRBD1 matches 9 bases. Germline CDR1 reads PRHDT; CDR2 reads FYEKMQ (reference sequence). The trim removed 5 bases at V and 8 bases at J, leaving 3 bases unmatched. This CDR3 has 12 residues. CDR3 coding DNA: TGTGCCAGCAGCAGACAGGGGGTGGGCTACACCTTC. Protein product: CASSRQGVGYTF.